This T cell receptor (beta chain) was profiled in a study of PD-1 blockade in classical Hodgkin lymphoma. Time point meaning: newly diagnosed, previously untreated cHL patient sample. Magnetic negative selection was used to purify CD4+ T cells from PBMCs that had been thawed. PBMCs from untreated, newly diagnosed classical Hodgkin lymphoma were comparison samples. CDR1 MNHEY and CDR2 SVGAGI come from the germline V gene. The CDR3 extends over 12 amino acids. V was pared by 2 bases and J by 7 bases, with 3 bases between. Notes on the study in general: Prior therapy or disease activity may underlie the repertoire differences, whose causes remain undefined. Baseline TCR diversity was reportedly lower in newly diagnosed patients than in healthy donors. It was reported as lower still in relapsed/refractory patients.

Measured with immunoSEQ multiplex PCR; TCRdb has only the in-frame clones, and not every one. Of approximately 21,000 clones listed, approximately 91% are singletons. This clone has a handful of counts. Its cognate antigen is unknown. This TCR was sampled from a human donor with classical Hodgkin lymphoma. The sample was CD4+ T cells from blood. The chain carries TRBV6-5 and TRBJ1-6; D gene ambiguous. CDR3 loop: CASSYGNSPLHF. In DNA, the CDR3 is TGTGCCAGCAGTTACGGGAATTCACCCCTCCACTTT.